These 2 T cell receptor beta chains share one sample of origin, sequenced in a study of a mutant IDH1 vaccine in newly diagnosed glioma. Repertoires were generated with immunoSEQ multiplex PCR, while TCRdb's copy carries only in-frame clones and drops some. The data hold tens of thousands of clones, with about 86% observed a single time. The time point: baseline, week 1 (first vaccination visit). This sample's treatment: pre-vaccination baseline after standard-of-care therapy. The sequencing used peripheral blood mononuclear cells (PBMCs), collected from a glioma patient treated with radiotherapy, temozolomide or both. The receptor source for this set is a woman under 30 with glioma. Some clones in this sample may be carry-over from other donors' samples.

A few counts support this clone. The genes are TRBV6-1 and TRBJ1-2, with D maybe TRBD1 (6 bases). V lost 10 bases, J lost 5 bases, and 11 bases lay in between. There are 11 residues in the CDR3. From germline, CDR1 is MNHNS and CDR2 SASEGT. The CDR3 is CAITQGYGYTF. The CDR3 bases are TGTGCCATCACACAGGGATATGGCTACACCTTC.

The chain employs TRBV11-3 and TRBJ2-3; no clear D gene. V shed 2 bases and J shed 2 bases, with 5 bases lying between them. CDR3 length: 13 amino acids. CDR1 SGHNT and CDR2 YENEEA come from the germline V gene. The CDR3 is CASSLRATDTQYF. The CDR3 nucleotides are TGTGCCAGCAGCTTAAGGGCCACAGATACGCAGTATTTT.